This record covers a single TCR beta chain. Its antigen is undetermined. The data are from a study of cytotoxic CD8 clonotypes in ibrutinib-treated CLL. Study-wide points: Public clonotypes (which were uncommon) either contracted or remained stable on treatment.

Clones were sequenced by immunoSEQ multiplex PCR, and TCRdb holds only the in-frame ones, with some missing. The sample has about 160,000 clones, roughly 77% seen once. Sequenced here: PBMCs, sampled after 12 months of ibrutinib treatment. The sequence derives from a human donor with chronic lymphocytic leukemia.

CDR3 protein: CASSLEGQGKGASGANVLTF. The CDR3 coding sequence is TGCGCCAGCAGCTTGGAGGGACAGGGAAAAGGAGCGTCTGGGGCCAACGTCCTGACTTTC. V gene TRBV5-1 combines with J gene TRBJ2-6; 9 positions match TRBD1. The junction had 11 bases not matched to a gene; V was cut back by 0 bases and J by 1 base. This CDR3 contains 20 residues. Germline V gives CDR1 SGHRS, CDR2 YFSETQ.